This is a list of T cell receptor beta chains from one sample in a study of blood T cell repertoires in COVID-19. Profiling relied on immunoSEQ multiplex PCR, and the TCRdb table lists in-frame clones only, not all of them. The sample shows about 78,000 clones, 80% to 95% of them seen only once. Sequenced material: peripheral blood. Receptor source: a woman aged 80 or over with acute or convalescent COVID-19. Both conserved end residues are part of each CDR3. D genes are given only for firm matches. Not all rows give a size; the values are once, few, many and, for expanded clones, a class.

D gene: -
clone size: -
V gene: TRBV27
J gene: TRBJ1-1
CDR3 DNA: TGTGCCAGCAGTTTAGGCCCCAAGGTCTCTGGTCGCTCGAGGGACACTGAAGCTTTCTTT
CDR3 protein: CASSLGPKVSGRSRDTEAFF

D gene: TRBD1
clone size: -
V gene: TRBV5-1
J gene: TRBJ1-2
CDR3 DNA: TGCGCCAGCAGCCTGGACAGGGAAAGTTCTAGGGGCTACACCTTC
CDR3 protein: CASSLDRESSRGYTF

D gene: -
clone size: -
V gene: TRBV4-2
J gene: TRBJ1-1
CDR3 DNA: TGTGCCAGCAGCCCTGGACACAGCGAAAAGGCTTTCTTT
CDR3 protein: CASSPGHSEKAFF

D gene: TRBD1
clone size: -
V gene: TRBV19
J gene: TRBJ1-5
CDR3 DNA: TGTGCCAGTAGTTTAAAGACAGGGGGCAATCAGCCCCAGCATTTT
CDR3 protein: CASSLKTGGNQPQHF

D gene: TRBD2
clone size: -
V gene: TRBV24-1
J gene: TRBJ2-7
CDR3 DNA: TGTGCCACCAGTGACAGAGGGAGCGGGAAAGTGTACGAGCAGTACTTC
CDR3 protein: CATSDRGSGKVYEQYF

D gene: TRBD1
clone size: -
V gene: TRBV3-1/TRBV3-2
J gene: TRBJ1-6
CDR3 DNA: TGTGCCAGCAGCCAAACCGGGACAGTAGAATCACCCCTCCACTTT
CDR3 protein: CASSQTGTVESPLHF

D gene: TRBD1
clone size: -
V gene: TRBV28
J gene: TRBJ1-2
CDR3 DNA: TGTGCCAGCACCTTAGGGGGCGGGGGGTATGGCTACACCTTC
CDR3 protein: CASTLGGGGYGYTF

D gene: TRBD1
clone size: -
V gene: TRBV28
J gene: TRBJ1-5
CDR3 DNA: TGTGCCAGCAGGCATGGACAGGGGGCGAGCAATCAGCCCCAGCATTTT
CDR3 protein: CASRHGQGASNQPQHF

D gene: -
clone size: -
V gene: TRBV9
J gene: TRBJ2-3
CDR3 DNA: TGTGCCAGCAGCGCCTTTGAGGGAAGGAGGACAGATACGCAGTATTTT
CDR3 protein: CASSAFEGRRTDTQYF

D gene: -
clone size: -
V gene: TRBV6-2/TRBV6-3
J gene: TRBJ1-2
CDR3 DNA: TGTGCCAGCAGCGACCGGACAGCCTTCTATGGCTACACCTTC
CDR3 protein: CASSDRTAFYGYTF

D gene: -
clone size: -
V gene: TRBV6-5
J gene: TRBJ1-3
CDR3 DNA: TGTGCCAGCAACGAGGGCTATTTCTCTGGAAACACCATATATTTT
CDR3 protein: CASNEGYFSGNTIYF

D gene: -
clone size: -
V gene: TRBV5-1
J gene: TRBJ2-2
CDR3 DNA: TGCGCCAGCCAGACAGGCGCCCCGGACACCGGGGAGCTGTTTTTT
CDR3 protein: CASQTGAPDTGELFF

D gene: TRBD1
clone size: -
V gene: TRBV3-1/TRBV3-2
J gene: TRBJ2-3
CDR3 DNA: TGTGCCAGCAGCCCCCGGGACAGGGGAAGTTTTAGCACAGATACGCAGTATTTT
CDR3 protein: CASSPRDRGSFSTDTQYF

D gene: -
clone size: -
V gene: TRBV27
J gene: TRBJ1-1
CDR3 DNA: TGTGCCAGCATTAAAGCTTTCTTT
CDR3 protein: CASIKAFF

D gene: TRBD2
clone size: -
V gene: TRBV19
J gene: TRBJ2-5
CDR3 DNA: TGTGCCAGTAGGCCCGGCTGGGGAGGGGAGGGGACCCAGTACTTC
CDR3 protein: CASRPGWGGEGTQYF

D gene: -
clone size: -
V gene: TRBV12-3/TRBV12-4
J gene: TRBJ1-5
CDR3 DNA: TGTGCCAGCAGTCTCGACAGTCAGCCCCAGCATTTT
CDR3 protein: CASSLDSQPQHF

D gene: -
clone size: -
V gene: TRBV7-8
J gene: TRBJ1-1
CDR3 DNA: TGTGCCAGCAGCTTAAGGCAGGGTAAAACCACTGAAGCTTTCTTT
CDR3 protein: CASSLRQGKTTEAFF

D gene: TRBD1
clone size: -
V gene: TRBV5-1
J gene: TRBJ1-1
CDR3 DNA: TGCGCCAGCAGCTTGCAGACAGCCGGGACAGGGGGGGAAGCTTTCTTT
CDR3 protein: CASSLQTAGTGGEAFF

D gene: -
clone size: -
V gene: TRBV2
J gene: TRBJ1-4
CDR3 DNA: TGTGCCAGCAGTGAAGCGCGTCAGGGGAATGAAAAACTGTTTTTT
CDR3 protein: CASSEARQGNEKLFF

D gene: TRBD1
clone size: -
V gene: TRBV6-1
J gene: TRBJ2-5
CDR3 DNA: TGTGCCAGCAGTGAGACAGGGGGCCAAGAGACCCAGTACTTC
CDR3 protein: CASSETGGQETQYF

D gene: -
clone size: once
V gene: TRBV20-1
J gene: TRBJ2-1
CDR3 DNA: TGCAGTGCTAGTGCCAGGTTGTCTGAGCAGTTCTTC
CDR3 protein: CSASARLSEQFF

D gene: TRBD1
clone size: once
V gene: TRBV19
J gene: TRBJ2-7
CDR3 DNA: TGTGCCAGTAGTTCAGAGGGACAGGTGATCTACGAGCAGTACTTC
CDR3 protein: CASSSEGQVIYEQYF

D gene: TRBD1
clone size: few
V gene: TRBV6-1
J gene: TRBJ1-2
CDR3 DNA: TGTGCCAGCAGTGAATCCGCAGGGGGAGATGGCTACACCTTC
CDR3 protein: CASSESAGGDGYTF

D gene: -
clone size: -
V gene: TRBV7-2
J gene: TRBJ2-1
CDR3 DNA: TGTGCCAGCAGCTTAGGTGGGCTGTGGGAGCAGTTCTTC
CDR3 protein: CASSLGGLWEQFF

D gene: TRBD2
clone size: once
V gene: TRBV4-2
J gene: TRBJ2-2
CDR3 DNA: TGTGCCAGCAGCCAAGATCAAATAGCGGGAGGTGGCGGGGAGCTGTTTTTT
CDR3 protein: CASSQDQIAGGGGELFF

D gene: TRBD1
clone size: once
V gene: TRBV5-8
J gene: TRBJ1-4
CDR3 DNA: TGTGCCAGCAGCTGGGGGACAGGGGAGGCCCTCGAAGGGAATGAAAAACTGTTTTTT
CDR3 protein: CASSWGTGEALEGNEKLFF

D gene: TRBD1
clone size: -
V gene: TRBV9
J gene: TRBJ2-1
CDR3 DNA: TGTGCCAGCAGCGTCCTACCGGGACAGGGGAATGAGCAGTTCTTC
CDR3 protein: CASSVLPGQGNEQFF

D gene: -
clone size: -
V gene: TRBV4-2
J gene: TRBJ2-5
CDR3 DNA: TGTGCCAGCAGCCAAGGTGGCTTCAGACAAGAGACCCAGTACTTC
CDR3 protein: CASSQGGFRQETQYF